The sequence of this T cell receptor (beta chain) was determined in a study of spatial heterogeneity in lung cancer. This sample's time point: blood at routine non-recurrence follow-up after resection. Without sorting, whole RNA was sequenced from tumor, nontumor lung or frozen PBMC. TCRdb processed the 5' RACE reads anew with MiXCR; each CDR3 protein has one entry. The table has some 120,000 distinct CDR3 sequences, more than 9% seen once; the top ten hold about 15%. The source is a male donor with early-stage non-small cell lung cancer. Sequenced here: PBMCs, sampled at follow-up.

CDR3 in amino acids: CASSEIAKNIQYF. The DNA of the CDR3 is TGTGCCAGCTCCGAGATAGCCAAAAACATTCAGTACTTC. This chain joins TRBV18 and TRBJ2-4, with unresolved D. V was trimmed by 6 bases and J by 0 bases, leaving 6 bases between them. The CDR3 loop spans 13 amino acids. CDR1 is KGHSH, CDR2 LQKENI, per germline. The variable domain in full, with the rest retrieved from reference TRBV18 and TRBJ2-4, is NAGVMQNPRHLVRRRGQEARLRCSPMKGHSHVYWYRQLPEEGLKFMVYLQKENIIDESGMPKERFSAEFPKEGPSILRIQQVVRGDSAAYFCASSEIAKNIQYFGAGTRLSVL.